This entry describes one TCR beta chain. Its antigen is unknown. Base quality data are lacking; no much larger clone is found one base away. This sample is part of a study of molecular identifiers for immune sequencing clone quantification listed by TCRdb under 2018. Study-level background: For a replicate experiment, the RNA from either about 20,000 or 100,000 naive CD8 T cells was divided into five aliquots, and four of those aliquots went on to sequencing. The study was a methods study using CD8 T cells to benchmark molecular-identifier clustering-based TCR repertoire sequencing (MIDCIRS) and TCR RNA copy counting.

Trimming at the junction amounts to 4 bases on V and 6 bases on J, and the germline ends lie 9 bases apart. The CDR3, from cysteine to phenylalanine, totals 12 residues. The sequence is cut down to CDR3 DNA, 36 bases in frame from base 1. According to the germline V gene (reference sequence), CDR1 reads SEHNR and CDR2 reads FQNEAQ. Receptors were amplified or captured by PCR. Sequencing took place on a NextSeq 500. Bulk TCR libraries were prepared as previously described, using TCR primers listed in Table S5. Purification of total RNA was performed with the Qiagen AllPrep DNA/RNA kit. Before analysis, reads from multiple sequencing runs of one library were combined. From the authors' description of their analysis: Reads were retained only if an exact TCR constant sequence was present, and the retained reads were trimmed to 150 nt and grouped according to their 12-nt molecular barcodes. Reads in each barcode group were sub-clustered using a 15% Levenshtein threshold, and a quality-weighted consensus sequence was built for each RNA molecule. Non-functional sequences were excluded, and lower-count sequences lying one edit away from another sequence were also excluded. Based on fitting two negative binomial distributions, any barcode sub-cluster with under 20% of the maximum read count was discarded. TCRdb ran its own pipeline on the public reads, namely fastp trimming at Q25 and MiXCR clone calling, and kept in-frame beta chains. Every CDR3 protein is listed once, alongside the most common genes and DNA of its rows. These V and J calls rely on TCRdb rather than the paper's analysis. The sample includes approximately 590,000 distinct CDR3 sequences, with about 25% observed a single time. The ten largest clones represent about 0.8% of the sample.

Libraries of naive CD8 T cells were built from approximately 20,000 to 1,000,000 sorted cells, with 10%, 30% or 50% of the purified RNA used. Naive CD8 T cells were FACS-sorted as CD8+CD4-CCR7+CD45RA+ on a BD FACSAria II into RLT Plus buffer. Around 10 TCR copies' worth of Jurkat RNA were spiked into roughly 17,000-1,100,000 naive CD8 T cell samples to test detection sensitivity. Enrichment of CD8 T cells was performed with RosetteSep CD8+ T Cell Enrichment Cocktail and Ficoll-Paque, after which ACK red cell lysis was carried out. On the study overall, not on this receptor specifically: Even against a background of approximately 1 million naive CD8 T cells, spiked-in Jurkat TCR RNA amounting to a single cell's worth was reported to be detectable. Identical TCR molecules sharing a barcode could cause highly expanded clone sizes to be underestimated. Clones above 20 RNA copies held over 99% of molecules in CMV-specific effector cells but under 1% in naive cells. Spiked-in Jurkat TCR RNA (approximately 9 copies' worth), which is not part of the donor repertoire, was contained in the naive libraries. Without barcode sub-clustering, chimeric consensus sequences inflated TCR diversity; chimeras reached as high as 47%. Modeling indicated roughly 3.3 TCR RNA copies recovered per cell, compared with around 10 by digital PCR, which implies a capture efficiency of around 31%.

This chain joins TRBV7-9 to TRBJ1-1; the D segment could be TRBD1, given 6 matching bases. The sequenced material came from naive CD8+ T cells from blood, with Jurkat cell RNA spiked in. Reading the label with the study, this specimen's cell subset or site is: FACS-sorted CD8+CD4-CCR7+CD45RA+ naive T cells. The receptor comes from a human donor in good health. Some libraries in this study had Jurkat cell RNA spiked in. The CDR3 region: CASSSGTPEAFF. The sequence in DNA is TGTGCCAGCAGCTCTGGGACACCTGAAGCTTTCTTT.